This T cell receptor beta chain appears in the sequencing data of a study of Graves' ophthalmopathy and Graves' hyperthyroidism (dated by TCRdb to the late 2010s). Regarding the study in general: Peripheral blood was collected at initial diagnosis, before any treatment. In total, under 150 blood samples were TCR-sequenced: around 42 ophthalmopathy, under 80 hyperthyroidism and some 17 hyperthyroidism-to-ophthalmopathy patients. To explore V-J signatures distinguishing ophthalmopathy from hyperthyroidism, a discovery set of roughly 100 patients (about 41 ophthalmopathy, over 55 stable hyperthyroidism) was enrolled. The independent validation cohort included 20 or so hyperthyroidism patients plus 17 patients who later progressed from hyperthyroidism to ophthalmopathy. TCR beta repertoire signatures were used to distinguish Graves' ophthalmopathy from Graves' hyperthyroidism and to predict progression to ophthalmopathy. In a handful of hyperthyroidism patients, the T-cell repertoires found in thyroid tissue were compared with those found in blood. After sampling, hyperthyroidism patients received methimazole starting at 30 mg daily, and ophthalmopathy patients received high-dose intravenous methylprednisolone.

This clonotype was counted ten times or more. Its antigen is currently not known. No much larger clone exists at a distance of one base, and base qualities are not known. What the research found in general, with its limitations: Most expanded thyroid clonotypes with frequency above 0.001 were also detected in blood, suggesting blood repertoires may reflect the thyroid immune response. Ophthalmopathy was separated from stable hyperthyroidism by the 13-signature model with about 90% sensitivity and around 81% specificity in cross-validation and with 80%/75% in the test set. In validation, the model predicted ophthalmopathy progression with about 70% sensitivity and around 72% specificity; some 13 predicted patients were CT-confirmed with GO in a median of about 7.1 months. No statistical method was used to predetermine the sample size, and group allocation was not hidden from the investigators.

V sheds 3 bases and J sheds 5 bases, leaving 13 bases between their ends. The germline V gene specifies KGHSH as CDR1 and LQKENI as CDR2. The CDR3 numbers 14 residues from cysteine through phenylalanine. The DNA shown is the 42-base CDR3, in frame from base 1. Ophthalmopathy patients had moderately to severely active disease, Clinical Activity Score of at least 3, NOSPECS grade of at least 4, and disease duration under 3 months. Patients were excluded if they had other autoimmune diseases, uncontrolled infections, pregnancy or lactation. Clinical symptoms, serum thyroxine, TRAb, thyroid ultrasound and orbital computed tomography formed the basis of the diagnosis. PBMCs were isolated from roughly 10 ml of fresh peripheral blood by Ficoll-Paque density gradient centrifugation. Trizol reagent was used to extract the total RNA, and its quality was then checked on an Agilent 2100 Bioanalyzer. For repertoire sequencing, TCR beta CDR3 regions were amplified from RNA transcripts. The first round of RT-PCR was done with HTBI primers and the Qiagen OneStep RT-PCR kit, and was followed by a second round of multiplex PCR, then size selection and purification. Sequencing of the libraries was carried out on an Illumina HiSeq2000 in paired-end mode with 100 bp reads. Under the source paper's analysis protocol: SOAPnuke was used to process the reads, removing any read that contained adapters or uncalled bases, had a mean Phred below 15, or lacked an exact match to the constant primer or identifier. COPE v1.2.5 was used to merge the high-quality paired reads. Clonotypes were defined as unique nucleotide sequences and were aligned to IMGT TRB V, D and J references using MiTCR v1.1. The analysis was limited to V-J combinations with a frequency above 0.0001, which together covered around 99% of the repertoires. A TCR clonal expansion and chaos score per V-J combination was defined as the ratio of F50 clonal expansion to chaos observed in the TCRdist matrix. Features were reduced by Welch's t-statistics and random forest to over ten V-J combinations, which fed a naive Bayes classifier. Thyroid-blood repertoire similarity was quantified with the Morisita-Horn index. TCRdb trimmed the raw reads at Q25, called clones with MiXCR and kept productive beta chains. When rows share a CDR3 protein, they turn into one entry using the most common DNA and genes. The V and J calls follow TCRdb's processing rather than the paper's. The sample has 300,000 or so distinct CDR3 sequences on record, roughly 15% of them singletons. Roughly an eighth of the sample goes to the ten largest clones.

The sample comprised peripheral blood. The chain uses TRBV18 and TRBJ1-2; the D region possibly corresponds to TRBD1 (5 bases align). This receptor was identified in an adult man with Graves' ophthalmopathy. The CDR3 loop reads CASSPETDVYGYTF. The sequenced DNA is TGTGCCAGCTCACCTGAGACAGACGTTTATGGCTACACCTTC.